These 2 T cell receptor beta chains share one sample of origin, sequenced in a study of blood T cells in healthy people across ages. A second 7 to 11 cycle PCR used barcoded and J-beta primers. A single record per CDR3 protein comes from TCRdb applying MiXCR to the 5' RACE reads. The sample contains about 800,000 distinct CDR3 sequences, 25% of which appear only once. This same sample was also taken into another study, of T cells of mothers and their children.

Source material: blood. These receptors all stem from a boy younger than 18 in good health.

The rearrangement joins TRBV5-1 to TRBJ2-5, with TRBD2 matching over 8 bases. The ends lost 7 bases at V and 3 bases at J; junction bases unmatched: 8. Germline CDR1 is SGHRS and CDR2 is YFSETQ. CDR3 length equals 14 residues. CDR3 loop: CASGSGRGEETQYF. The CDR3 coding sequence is TGCGCCAGCGGCTCGGGGCGGGGGGAAGAGACCCAGTACTTC.

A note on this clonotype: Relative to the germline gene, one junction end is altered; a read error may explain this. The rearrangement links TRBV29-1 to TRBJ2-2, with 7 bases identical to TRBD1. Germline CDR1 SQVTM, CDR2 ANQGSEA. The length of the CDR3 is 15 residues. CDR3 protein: CGVENGQANTGELFF. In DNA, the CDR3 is TGCGGCGTTGAAAATGGACAGGCGAACACCGGGGAGCTGTTTTTT.